One T cell receptor (beta chain) is described in this entry. Its target is unknown. The record originates from a study of cytomegalovirus exposure and HLA in healthy donors. Overall study results and limits: Among TCR beta chains, those listed as cytomegalovirus-associated numbered more than 150.

This CDR3 has 13 residues. V lost 5 bases and J lost 4, with 10 bases in between. Germline CDR1 reads MNHNS; CDR2 reads SASEGT. Vbeta (60) and Jbeta (13) primers were used in the PCR. Repertoires were generated with immunoSEQ multiplex PCR, while TCRdb's copy carries only in-frame clones and drops some. Seen here are under 250,000 clones, 82% observed once, and the top ten hold roughly 6%. The TCR comes from a man in his forties or fifties in good health and CMV-seropositive. J is TRBJ2-3 and V is TRBV6-1, with D uncertain. The specimen sequenced was PBMCs. In DNA, the CDR3 is TGTGCCAGCAGTAACGGTCGGGCAGATACGCAGTATTTT. It specifies CASSNGRADTQYF.